This T cell receptor beta chain originates from a study of blood T cells in healthy people across ages. PCR was performed a second time for roughly 7 to 12 cycles using a sample-barcoded 5' primer and a J-beta primer mix. TCRdb recomputed calls from the 5' RACE reads with MiXCR, one row per CDR3 protein. The table has 1,500,000 or so distinct CDR3 sequences, roughly 64% seen once. Investigators took about 10 milliliters of peripheral blood from every donor. CDR3 size: 15 residues. The germline V gene has CDR1 DFQATT and CDR2 SNEGSKA (reference sequence). Deletions cut 0 bases from V and 7 bases from J, with 19 bases between.

This chain links TRBV20-1 with TRBJ2-7, with a tentative D call TRBD2 (5 bases). Sequenced: blood. The clonotype originates from a man younger than 35 in good health. The CDR3 is CSARDASNVDNEQYF. The CDR3 region has the DNA TGCAGTGCTAGAGATGCTAGCAACGTCGATAATGAGCAGTACTTC.